This TCR beta chain was sequenced during a study of blood T cell repertoires in COVID-19. On the study more broadly: Samples representing acute and convalescent COVID-19 were sourced from the United States, Italy and Spain. The analysed material was cDNA or gDNA that came from T cells, B-cell-depleted T cells, or PBMCs.

CDR1 is LGHNA and CDR2 is YSLEER in the germline V gene. V dropped 3 bases and J dropped 4; count of bases not matched to a gene: 6. CDR3 size: 15 residues. In the study's own analysis: Nucleated cell number was recorded as an estimate derived from reference gene primer amplification. The protocol was immunoSEQ multiplex PCR, while the TCRdb copy is restricted to in-frame clones and leaves out a portion. V, J and clone size are taken as reported in that table, and D and trimming were inferred from the DNA itself. The sample includes roughly 120,000 clones, around nine tenths of them seen just once. This clone appeared once.

This receptor was taken from a human donor with active COVID-19. The donor label of this sample is uncertain. This chain joins TRBV4-3 and TRBJ2-7, with 10 bases that match TRBD1. Sequenced material: peripheral blood. The CDR3 DNA reads TGCGCCAGCAGCCATTCCGGGACAGGGGAATACGAGCAGTACTTC. Protein: CASSHSGTGEYEQYF.